This passage covers 9 T cell receptor beta chains from one sample sequenced in a study of T cell responses to AZD1222 COVID-19 vaccine. Libraries were prepared by immunoSEQ multiplex PCR; TCRdb keeps only in-frame clonotypes and omits some of them. The data show about 120,000 clones, 80% to 90% seen once. The source was peripheral blood, collected on day 0 of AZD1222 vaccination. The receptor set was obtained from an adult in good health.

This chain joins TRBV5-1 and TRBJ1-3; no clear D. Germline CDR1 is SGHRS and CDR2 is YFSETQ. V lost 4 bases and J 7 bases, leaving 9 bases between the germline ends. The CDR3 length is 12 residues. The CDR3 protein is CASSPDGNTIYF. The CDR3 nucleotides read TGCGCCAGCAGCCCGGACGGGAACACCATATATTTT.

The rearrangement joins TRBV18 to TRBJ1-2; 12 bases align to TRBD1. V gave up 4 bases and J gave up 9 bases; unmatched junction bases: 9. CDR3 size: 15 residues. Germline V gives CDR1 KGHSH, CDR2 LQKENI. Here the CDR3 reads CASSRNTGQGASYTF. CDR3 DNA sequence: TGTGCCAGCTCACGAAACACGGGACAGGGGGCGAGCTACACCTTC.

V gene TRBV11-3 combines with J gene TRBJ1-1; D call uncertain. Germline V CDR1 and CDR2: SGHNT, YENEEA. The CDR3 is made up of 13 amino acids. V was shortened by 3 bases and J by 10 bases, with 15 bases between the two germline ends. The CDR3 reads CASSFNRFGRAFF. The DNA of the CDR3 is TGTGCCAGCAGCTTCAACCGTTTTGGTAGAGCTTTCTTT.

The chain joins TRBV24-1 to TRBJ1-3; TRBD1 is a possible D gene (6 bases). CDR1 is KGHDR and CDR2 is SFDVKD in the germline V gene. CDR3 length: 14 amino acids. The CDR3 region has the DNA TGTGCTGAGGGGGACACAAGCTCTGGAAACACCATATATTTT. Its translation: CAEGDTSSGNTIYF.

The chain combines TRBV12-3 or TRBV12-4 with TRBJ2-5, with unresolved D. The V gene lost 5 bases and the J gene lost 1 base, with 5 bases spanning the gap. This CDR3 contains 12 residues. This CDR3 reads CASSRTQETQYF. Here the CDR3 DNA reads TGTGCCAGCAGTCGGACCCAAGAGACCCAGTACTTC.

The chain recombines TRBV11-3 with TRBJ2-3; 11 nucleotides line up with TRBD2. The CDR3 has 16 residues. Germline V lookup: CDR1 SGHNT, CDR2 YENEEA. Trimming at V came to 5 bases and at J to 2 bases, leaving 6 bases not matched to a gene. The CDR3, as DNA: TGTGCCAGCAGCAGATCTAGCGGGGGGTTCACAGATACGCAGTATTTT. Protein product: CASSRSSGGFTDTQYF.

This sequence joins TRBV4-1 and TRBJ2-5; a weak D match, TRBD2 (6 bases). CDR1 is MGHRA and CDR2 is YSYEKL in the germline V gene. The V and J ends lost 1 base and 2 bases respectively, with 14 bases between them. The CDR3 runs to 16 residues. DNA of the CDR3: TGCGCCAGCAGCCAAGGGAGCGGAGGAGGGCAAGAGACCCAGTACTTC. Its translation is CASSQGSGGGQETQYF.

The CDR3 region is CASSEGQAPSPLHF. The CDR3, as DNA: TGTGCCAGCAGTGAAGGACAGGCCCCGTCACCCCTCCACTTT. The chain is built from TRBV6-1 and TRBJ1-6; D is perhaps TRBD1 (6 bases). This CDR3 has 14 amino acids. The germline CDR1 and CDR2 sequences are MNHNS and SASEGT. V was shortened by 1 base and J by 10 bases, with 11 bases between the two germline ends.

This chain links TRBV30 with TRBJ1-1; no clear D gene. The V end lost 5 bases, the J end lost 6 bases, and 22 bases lay between the germline ends. The CDR3 has 15 residues. Germline loops: CDR1 GTSNPN, CDR2 SVGIG (reference sequence). CDR3 sequence reads: CAWVSVQSFLAEAFF. The CDR3 nucleotides are TGTGCCTGGGTGTCGGTACAATCCTTTCTCGCTGAAGCTTTCTTT.